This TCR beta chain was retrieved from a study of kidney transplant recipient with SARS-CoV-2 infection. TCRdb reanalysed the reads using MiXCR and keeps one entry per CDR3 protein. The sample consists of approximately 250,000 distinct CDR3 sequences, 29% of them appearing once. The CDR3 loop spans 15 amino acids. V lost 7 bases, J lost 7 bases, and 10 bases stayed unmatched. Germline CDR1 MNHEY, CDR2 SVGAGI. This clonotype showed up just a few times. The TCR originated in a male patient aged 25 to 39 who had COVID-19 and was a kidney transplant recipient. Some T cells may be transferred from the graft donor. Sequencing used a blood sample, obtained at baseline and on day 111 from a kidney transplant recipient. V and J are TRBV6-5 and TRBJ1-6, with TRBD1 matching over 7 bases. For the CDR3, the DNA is TGTGCCAGCAAACAACCGGGACAGAGGAATTCACCCCTCCACTTT. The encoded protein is CASKQPGQRNSPLHF.